The 7 T cell receptor beta chains listed next were all sequenced from one sample in a study of blood T cell repertoires in COVID-19. Assay: immunoSEQ multiplex PCR; the TCRdb copy retains only in-frame clones and omits some. The sample has 200,000 to 250,000 clones, 65% to 85% seen once. Material for sequencing was peripheral blood. The receptors originated from a woman aged 60-75 years with acute or convalescent COVID-19.

The gene calls are TRBV2 and TRBJ1-2, with 9 positions matching TRBD1. Trimming cost V 4 bases and J 4 bases; bases outside gene matches: 13. The CDR3 runs to 17 residues. CDR1 is SNHLY, CDR2 FYNNEI, per germline. In DNA form, the CDR3 reads TGTGCCAGCAGTGGGGGGACAGGGAGAGAGGCGAGCTATGGCTACACCTTC. Translated, it gives CASSGGTGREASYGYTF.

This sequence joins TRBV20-1 and TRBJ2-3; D might be TRBD2 (6 bases). Trimming removed 3 bases from V and 3 bases from J, with 19 bases in between. The CDR3 spans 16 residues. Germline V gene lookup returns CDR1 DFQATT and CDR2 SNEGSKA (reference sequence). CDR3 coding DNA: TGCAGTGCTAGTTCAGGTTCCGGGGGTGGGACAGATACGCAGTATTTT. Translated: CSASSGSGGGTDTQYF.

The chain employs TRBV30 and TRBJ1-1; possibly TRBD1 for D (5 bases). The germline V gene encodes CDR1 GTSNPN and CDR2 SVGIG (reference sequence). This CDR3 has 16 residues. V was clipped by 0 bases and J by 1 base, with 15 bases between them. In nucleotides, the CDR3 is TGTGCCTGGAGTGTGTGGCAGGGCCAACGGAACACTGAAGCTTTCTTT. It translates to CAWSVWQGQRNTEAFF.

The chain uses TRBV30 and TRBJ1-4, with D possibly TRBD1 on 5 matching bases. V was shortened by 4 bases and J by 8 bases, with 17 bases between the two germline ends. The germline V gene has CDR1 GTSNPN and CDR2 SVGIG (reference sequence). This CDR3 comprises 14 residues. This CDR3 reads CAWNRGRVNEKLFF. In nucleotides, the CDR3 is TGTGCCTGGAACCGCGGCAGGGTAAACGAAAAACTGTTTTTT.

This clone was picked up one time. The chain combines TRBV6-1 with TRBJ1-5, with TRBD1 as a possible D gene (6 bases). Germline loops: CDR1 MNHNS, CDR2 SASEGT. Trimming cost V 3 bases and J 2 bases, with 14 bases left between them. The CDR3 sequence is 16 residues long. The CDR3, as DNA: TGTGCCAGCAGTGAGTCGACAGGTCCCCGCAATCAGCCCCAGCATTTT. This gives the protein CASSESTGPRNQPQHF.

The V call is TRBV6-1, the J call TRBJ2-1; no clear D. Germline CDR1 MNHNS, CDR2 SASEGT. This CDR3 region has 14 residues. Trimming left V 3 bases short and J 0 bases short, with 6 bases between. CDR3 DNA sequence: TGTGCCAGCAGTGAGGGCTACTCCTACAATGAGCAGTTCTTC. Protein product: CASSEGYSYNEQFF.

The V call is TRBV5-1, the J call TRBJ2-5; D perhaps matches TRBD2 (6 bases). The CDR3 totals 13 residues. Trimming took off 5 bases at V and 1 base at J, with 9 bases between the two ends. The germline V gene encodes CDR1 SGHRS and CDR2 YFSETQ. DNA of the CDR3: TGCGCCAGCAGGGGACTGTCCCAAGAGACCCAGTACTTC. Translating it yields CASRGLSQETQYF.